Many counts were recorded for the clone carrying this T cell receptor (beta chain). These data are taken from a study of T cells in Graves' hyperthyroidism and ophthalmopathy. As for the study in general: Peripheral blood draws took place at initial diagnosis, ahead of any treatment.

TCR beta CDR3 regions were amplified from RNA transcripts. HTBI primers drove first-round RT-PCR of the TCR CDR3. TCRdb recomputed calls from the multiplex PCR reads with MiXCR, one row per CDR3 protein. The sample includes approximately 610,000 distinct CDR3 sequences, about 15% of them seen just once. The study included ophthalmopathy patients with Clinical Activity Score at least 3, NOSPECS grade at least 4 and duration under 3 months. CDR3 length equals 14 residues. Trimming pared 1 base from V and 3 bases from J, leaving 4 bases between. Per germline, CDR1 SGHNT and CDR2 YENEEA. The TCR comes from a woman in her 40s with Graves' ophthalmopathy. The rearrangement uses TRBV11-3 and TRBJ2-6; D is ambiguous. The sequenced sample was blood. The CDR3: CASSLGDGANVLTF. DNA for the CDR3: TGTGCCAGCAGCTTAGGCGATGGGGCCAACGTCCTGACTTTC.